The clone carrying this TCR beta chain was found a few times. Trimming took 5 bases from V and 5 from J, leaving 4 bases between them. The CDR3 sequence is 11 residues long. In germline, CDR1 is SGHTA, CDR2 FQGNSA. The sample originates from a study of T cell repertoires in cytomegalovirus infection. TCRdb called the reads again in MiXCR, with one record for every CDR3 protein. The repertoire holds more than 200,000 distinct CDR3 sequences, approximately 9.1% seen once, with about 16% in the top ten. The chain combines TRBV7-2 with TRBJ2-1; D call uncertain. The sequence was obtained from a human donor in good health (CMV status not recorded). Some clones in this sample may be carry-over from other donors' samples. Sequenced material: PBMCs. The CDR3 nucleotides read TGTGCCAGCAGCGTTAACAATGAGCAGTTCTTC. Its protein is CASSVNNEQFF.